A single sample gave rise to the 32 T cell receptor beta chains below, sequenced in a study of molecular identifiers for immune sequencing clone quantification. TCRdb re-called the PCR reads with MiXCR, one entry per CDR3 protein. The table records roughly 9,700 distinct CDR3 sequences, 15% to 20% of them present only once. Sequencing input: naive CD8+ T cells from blood, with Jurkat cell RNA spiked in. Subset given: FACS-sorted CD8+CD4-CCR7+CD45RA+ naive T cells. These receptors were obtained from a human donor in good health. Some libraries in this study had Jurkat cell RNA spiked in.

By share, this clonotype counts as medium-sized. The rearrangement uses TRBV20-1 and TRBJ2-2; 11 bases match TRBD2. Germline assignment: CDR1 DFQATT and CDR2 SNEGSKA (reference sequence). The CDR3 runs to 17 residues. Trimming took 0 bases from V and 2 from J; bases not matched to a gene: 5. The DNA of the CDR3 is TGCAGTGCTAGAGAAGATAGCGGGAGGGAAAACACCGGGGAGCTGTTTTTT. Its translation: CSAREDSGRENTGELFF.

This clonotype was detected many times. This chain connects TRBV27 to TRBJ2-2, with a tentative D call TRBD2 (5 bases). The CDR3 sequence is 14 residues long. CDR1 MNHEY and CDR2 SMNVEV come from the germline V gene (reference sequence). Trimming removed 5 bases at V and 1 base at J, with 8 bases between. This CDR3 reads CASSVAGNTGELFF. The CDR3 DNA reads as TGTGCCAGCAGTGTGGCGGGGAACACCGGGGAGCTGTTTTTT.

Regarding this clonotype: This may be a read error, as it is one base from a much larger clone. V usage is TRBV27 and J usage is TRBJ2-7; maybe TRBD2 (6 bases). This CDR3 has 11 residues. The germline gives CDR1 MNHEY, CDR2 SMNVEV (reference sequence). CDR3 sequence reads: CASSSGDERYF. The CDR3 DNA is TGTGCCAGCAGTTCGGGGGACGAGCGGTACTTC.

In this sample, this clonotype turned up once. Possible read error: a much larger clone is one base away. The rearrangement joins TRBV6-5 to TRBJ2-1, with 8 bases matching TRBD2. The CDR3 extends over 16 amino acids. Germline-derived CDR1 and CDR2 are MNHEY and SVGAGI. J lost 4 bases, V lost 0 bases, and 5 bases had no gene match. The CDR3 DNA reads TGTGCCAGCAGTTACTCGAGACTAGCGATATACAATGAGCAGTTCTTC. This codes for CASSYSRLAIYNEQFF.

The gene calls are TRBV11-2 and TRBJ2-1, with 7 positions matching TRBD2. Germline-derived CDR1 and CDR2 are SGHAT and FQNNGV. The CDR3 covers 17 residues. The V gene end was trimmed by 0 bases and the J gene end by 2 bases; junction bases not matched to a gene: 7. The CDR3 sequence: CASSLDVGLETYNEQFF. CDR3 in DNA: TGTGCCAGCAGCTTAGATGTTGGACTAGAAACCTACAATGAGCAGTTCTTC.

In its sample, this clonotype was seen a few times. The chain carries TRBV24-1 and TRBJ2-6; TRBD1 might be the D (5 bases). The CDR3 is 16 amino acids. Germline lookup yields CDR1 KGHDR and CDR2 SFDVKD. V lost 3 bases and J 0 bases, leaving 8 bases between the germline ends. Here the CDR3 reads CATSDRQLSGANVLTF. Here the CDR3 DNA reads TGTGCCACCAGTGATCGACAGCTCTCTGGGGCCAACGTCCTGACTTTC.

This clonotype is medium-sized by share. The J gene is TRBJ2-4, the V gene TRBV23-1; no clear D. TRBV23-1 has ORF status, its function being uncertain. Between the trimmed V and J ends, which lost 10 bases and 2 bases, there was a span of 18 bases. The CDR3 runs 15 residues. CDR3 in amino acids: CATLVVEYTKNIQYF. CDR3 sequence (DNA): TGCGCCACCCTAGTCGTCGAGTACACCAAAAACATTCAGTACTTC.

Details on this clonotype: This sequence may be a read error, since a much larger clone differs from it by one base. The chain recombines TRBV9 with TRBJ1-1, with a weak D call TRBD1 (5 bases). The CDR3 spans 13 residues. Germline CDR1 and CDR2: SGDLS and YYNGEE. The CDR3 coding sequence is TGTGCCAGCAGCGACAGGCCTGGCACTGTAGCTTTCTTT. This translates into CASSDRPGTVAFF.

This clonotype was detected many times. The chain recombines TRBV10-3 with TRBJ1-2; 7 bases align to TRBD1. J was trimmed by 4 bases and V by 6 bases; bases with no gene match: 2. CDR3 length: 12 residues. Germline V CDR1 and CDR2: ENHRY, SYGVKD. CDR3 residues: CAIRGQVYGYTF. The CDR3 nucleotides are TGTGCCATCAGAGGACAGGTCTATGGCTACACCTTC.

The table lists this clonotype with a few counts. The rearrangement uses TRBV27 and TRBJ2-3; D is possibly TRBD2 (6 bases). Trimming took 1 base from V and 3 from J, leaving 14 bases between them. CDR1 and CDR2 (germline): MNHEY, SMNVEV (reference sequence). The CDR3 is 16 residues long. This chain's CDR3 is CASSLLPGGSTDTQYF. CDR3 DNA: TGTGCCAGCAGTTTATTGCCTGGGGGGAGTACAGATACGCAGTATTTT.

This clonotype is judged medium-sized. The chain carries TRBV10-3 and TRBJ1-1; tentatively, D is TRBD1 (6 bases). This CDR3 spans 12 amino acids. Trimming pared 6 bases from V and 7 bases from J, leaving 12 bases between. Germline V gene lookup returns CDR1 ENHRY and CDR2 SYGVKD. CDR3 nucleotides: TGTGCCATCAGGAATTTACAGGGTGAAGCTTTCTTT. It encodes CAIRNLQGEAFF.

This clonotype was observed many times. The CDR3 region has the DNA TGCGCCAGCAGCTTAGACGGGACCGACGAGCAGTACTTC. Its translation is CASSLDGTDEQYF. This chain uses TRBV5-1 with TRBJ2-7; TRBD1 or TRBD2 may be the D gene (5 bases each). Trimming removed 2 bases at V and 5 bases at J, with 11 bases between. Per the germline V gene, CDR1 is SGHRS and CDR2 is YFSETQ. The CDR3 has 13 amino acids.

Points on this clonotype: A much more abundant neighbour one base away suggests this may be a read error. The rearrangement links TRBV27 to TRBJ2-7; possible D gene TRBD2, 6 bases. Germline V gene lookup returns CDR1 MNHEY and CDR2 SMNVEV (reference sequence). This CDR3 region has 11 residues. V was cut by 8 bases and J by 5 bases, with 10 bases left in between. The CDR3 DNA follows: TGTGCCAGCGGTTGGGGGGACGAGCAGTACTTC. Amino acids: CASGWGDEQYF.

This clonotype was recorded at least ten times. The gene calls are TRBV20-1 and TRBJ2-2, with D unresolved. The CDR3 is 10 residues long. CDR1 is DFQATT, CDR2 SNEGSKA, per germline (reference sequence). CDR3 DNA: TGCAGCGCCTGGGCCGGGGAGCTGTTTTTT. This gives the protein CSAWAGELFF.

There are a few counts of this clonotype. Since the CDR3 does not end with the conserved phenylalanine or tryptophan, this likely comes from a read error. The chain has TRBV11-2 and TRBJ2-3; D is possibly TRBD2 (5 bases). Trimming cost V 2 bases and J 1 base, with 7 bases left between them. Germline values: CDR1 SGHAT, CDR2 FQNNGV. This CDR3 has 14 residues. CDR3 region: CASSLSGGTDTQYS. The CDR3, as DNA: TGTGCCAGCAGCTTAAGCGGAGGCACAGATACGCAGTATTCT.

This clonotype was observed at least ten times. V usage is TRBV7-6 and J usage is TRBJ1-3, with a possible D match to TRBD1 (6 bases). There are 17 residues in the CDR3. Germline-derived CDR1 and CDR2 are SGHVS and FNYEAQ. Trimming shortened V by 7 bases and J by 0 bases, and 19 bases separated the two germline ends. The CDR3 region is CASTLSTGTNSGNTIYF. CDR3 sequence (DNA): TGTGCCAGCACCCTTTCCACCGGGACAAACTCTGGAAACACCATATATTTT.

Ten or more counts support this clonotype. The chain uses TRBV7-9 and TRBJ2-1, with D uncertain. Germline CDR1 SEHNR, CDR2 FQNEAQ (reference sequence). The CDR3 consists of 12 residues. V lost 3 bases and J lost 8, with 8 bases in between. CDR3 sequence (DNA): TGTGCCAGCAGCTTCGTCGTTGATGAGCAGTTCTTC. Translation gives CASSFVVDEQFF.

By sample fraction, this clonotype is medium-sized. The rearrangement uses TRBV27 and TRBJ1-1, with D possibly matching TRBD1 (5 bases). Germline lookup yields CDR1 MNHEY and CDR2 SMNVEV (reference sequence). Trimming left V 3 bases short and J 2 bases short, with 10 bases between. CDR3 size: 14 residues. CDR3 amino acids: CASSFQGLNTEAFF. The DNA for the CDR3 is TGTGCCAGCAGTTTTCAGGGATTAAACACTGAAGCTTTCTTT.

This clonotype was counted at least ten times. V is TRBV24-1 and J is TRBJ2-2; D gene ambiguous. The germline V and J ends were trimmed by 0 bases and 0 bases, with 10 bases remaining between them. Per germline, CDR1 KGHDR and CDR2 SFDVKD. This CDR3 is 17 amino acids long. The CDR3, as DNA: TGTGCCACCAGTGATTTGCTAGGCACAACGAACACCGGGGAGCTGTTTTTT. It yields the protein CATSDLLGTTNTGELFF.

This clonotype is medium-sized within its sample. The chain uses TRBV4-1 and TRBJ2-1; TRBD2 agrees at 15 bases. Germline V gives CDR1 MGHRA, CDR2 YSYEKL. The junction had 15 bases not matched to a gene; V was cut back by 4 bases and J by 5 bases. The CDR3 spans 20 residues. The CDR3 sequence: CASSPRPGLAGGERDNEQFF. In nucleotides, the CDR3 is TGCGCCAGCAGCCCCCGACCGGGACTAGCGGGAGGCGAGCGGGACAATGAGCAGTTCTTC.

This clonotype was seen only a few times. A much bigger clone sits one base away, suggesting this may be a read error. The chain has TRBV29-1 and TRBJ1-4; D not certain. Looked up from germline, CDR1 is SQVTM and CDR2 is ANQGSEA. The CDR3 is 11 amino acids. The DNA for the CDR3 is TGCGGCGTTGAACGGCAGGCCTCACTGTTTTTT. Translation gives CGVERQASLFF.

This clonotype showed up many times. This chain joins TRBV11-2 and TRBJ2-7; D may be TRBD1 (6 bases). This CDR3 region has 14 residues. V was pared by 5 bases and J by 2 bases, with 13 bases between. Germline CDR1 reads SGHAT; CDR2 reads FQNNGV. The CDR3 loop is CASSPENRAYEQYF. The CDR3 coding sequence is TGTGCCAGCAGCCCCGAAAACAGGGCCTACGAGCAGTACTTC.

Many counts were recorded for this clonotype. The chain carries TRBV14 and TRBJ2-1; 9 bases map to TRBD2. CDR1 is SGHDN, CDR2 FVKESK, per germline. CDR3 length: 14 residues. Trimming cost V 8 bases and J 13 bases; bases outside gene matches: 15. In DNA form, the CDR3 reads TGTGCCAGCCTCCCCCGAGGGGGTAGCGGGAGTCAGTTCTTC. This translates into CASLPRGGSGSQFF.

In its sample, this clonotype is medium-sized. The rearrangement joins TRBV29-1 to TRBJ2-1, with unresolved D. V lost 0 bases, J lost 7 bases, and 7 bases lay in between. CDR3 length equals 12 residues. CDR1 is SQVTM and CDR2 is ANQGSEA in the germline V gene. The CDR3 loop is CSVEESWNEQFF. Here the CDR3 DNA reads TGCAGCGTTGAAGAAAGTTGGAATGAGCAGTTCTTC.

This clonotype is medium-sized within its sample. The chain combines TRBV4-1 with TRBJ2-1; maybe TRBD2 (6 bases). Trimming cost V 4 bases and J 4 bases, with 20 bases left between them. Germline CDR1 MGHRA, CDR2 YSYEKL. CDR3 length: 17 amino acids. CDR3 sequence reads: CASSLPPGLGSYNEQFF. CDR3 nucleotide sequence: TGCGCCAGCAGCCTTCCCCCGGGACTGGGGTCGTACAATGAGCAGTTCTTC.

The chain is built from TRBV5-1 and TRBJ2-2; the D gene is possibly TRBD2 (6 bases). Trimming pared 4 bases from V and 3 bases from J, leaving 16 bases between. The germline CDR1 and CDR2 sequences are SGHRS and YFSETQ. There are 16 residues in the CDR3. The CDR3 DNA sequence: TGCGCCAGCAGCCCGACACTCGGGGGAGACACCGGGGAGCTGTTTTTT. Protein product: CASSPTLGGDTGELFF.

The V call is TRBV7-9, the J call TRBJ1-4; 11 bases agree with TRBD1. V was clipped by 5 bases and J by 3 bases; unmatched bases: 17. Germline V lookup: CDR1 SEHNR, CDR2 FQNEAQ (reference sequence). The CDR3 length is 20 residues. The CDR3 loop reads CASSRTGGDLGSSANEKLFF. The CDR3 DNA follows: TGTGCCAGCAGCCGGACAGGGGGCGACCTGGGTTCCTCGGCTAATGAAAAACTGTTTTTT.

This clonotype occurred once. Given a much more abundant clone one base away, this may be a read error. The rearrangement joins TRBV10-2 to TRBJ2-3; no clear D gene. The CDR3 sequence is 10 residues long. Per germline, CDR1 WSHSY and CDR2 SAAADI. The germline V and J ends were trimmed by 10 bases and 5 bases, with 7 bases remaining between them. CDR3 bases: TGCGCCATTTCCAAAGATACGCAGTATTTT. It translates to CAISKDTQYF.

This clonotype is classed as medium-sized. J is TRBJ2-7 and V is TRBV2; D gene ambiguous. Looked up from germline, CDR1 is SNHLY and CDR2 is FYNNEI. The CDR3 has 12 amino acids. Trimming stripped 8 bases from V and 5 bases from J, with 13 bases between. CDR3 coding DNA: TGTGCCAGCTCGGCGTGGGGTGACGAGCAGTACTTC. Translating it yields CASSAWGDEQYF.

Worth noting for this clonotype: Since a much larger clone is just one base distant, this may be a read error. V is TRBV12-3 or TRBV12-4 and J is TRBJ2-4; 10 bases fit TRBD1. Germline trimming cut 4 bases from V and 11 bases from J; bases unmatched to any gene: 8. This CDR3 is built from 14 residues. The CDR3 here is CASSYGTGVGVQYF. In DNA, the CDR3 is TGTGCCAGCAGTTATGGGACAGGGGTGGGCGTTCAGTACTTC.

This clonotype was counted many times. This sequence joins TRBV6-5 and TRBJ2-7; no clear D gene. Trimming removed 2 bases from V and 6 bases from J, with 11 bases in between. The germline V gene has CDR1 MNHEY and CDR2 SVGAGI. This CDR3 has 13 residues. The chain's CDR3 is CASSYGISGEQYF. CDR3 bases: TGTGCCAGCAGTTACGGGATTTCAGGCGAGCAGTACTTC.

This clonotype was counted only a few times. A read error may be the cause here, since a much bigger clone is one base away. This chain connects TRBV3-1 to TRBJ2-3; D remains ambiguous. Germline CDR1 LGHDT, CDR2 YNNKEL (reference sequence). V was shortened by 1 base and J by 4 bases, with 12 bases between the two germline ends. The CDR3 has 15 residues. CDR3 in amino acids: CASSQGEWSSDTQYF. CDR3 nucleotide sequence: TGTGCCAGCAGCCAAGGAGAATGGTCCTCAGATACGCAGTATTTT.